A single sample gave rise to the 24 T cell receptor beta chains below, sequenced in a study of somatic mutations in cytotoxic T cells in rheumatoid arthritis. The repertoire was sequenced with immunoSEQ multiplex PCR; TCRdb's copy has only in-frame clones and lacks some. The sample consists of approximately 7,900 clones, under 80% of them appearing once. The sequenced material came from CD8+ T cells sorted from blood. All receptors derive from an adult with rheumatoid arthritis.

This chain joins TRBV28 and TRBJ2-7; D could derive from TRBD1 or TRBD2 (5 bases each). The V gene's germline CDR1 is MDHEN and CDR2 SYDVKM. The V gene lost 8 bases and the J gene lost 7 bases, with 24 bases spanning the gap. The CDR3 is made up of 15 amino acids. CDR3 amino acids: CASETPGDPAREQYF. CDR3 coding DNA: TGTGCCAGCGAGACACCCGGGGACCCGGCGAGAGAGCAGTACTTC. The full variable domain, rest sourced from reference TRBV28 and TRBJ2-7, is DVKVTQSSRYLVKRTGEKVFLECVQDMDHENMFWYRQDPGLGLRLIYFSYDVKMKEKGDIPEGYSVSREKKERFSLILESASTNQTSMYLCASETPGDPAREQYFGPGTRLTVT.

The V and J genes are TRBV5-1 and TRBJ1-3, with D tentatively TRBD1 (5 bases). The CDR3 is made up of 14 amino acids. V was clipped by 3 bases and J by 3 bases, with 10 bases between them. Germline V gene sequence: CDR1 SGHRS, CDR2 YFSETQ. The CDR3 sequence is CASSSGTYGNTIYF. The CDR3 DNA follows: TGCGCCAGCAGCTCCGGGACGTATGGAAACACCATATATTTT. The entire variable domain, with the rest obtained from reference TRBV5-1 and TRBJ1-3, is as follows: KAGVTQTPRYLIKTRGQQVTLSCSPISGHRSVSWYQQTPGQGLQFLFEYFSETQRNKGNFPGRFSGRQFSNSRSEMNVSTLELGDSALYLCASSSGTYGNTIYFGEGSWLTVV.

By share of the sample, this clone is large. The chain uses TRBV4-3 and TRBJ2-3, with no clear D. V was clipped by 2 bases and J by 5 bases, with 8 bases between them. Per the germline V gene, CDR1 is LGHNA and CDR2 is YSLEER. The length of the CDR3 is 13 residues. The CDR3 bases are TGCGCCAGCAGCCAAACCAAGGGAGATACGCAGTATTTT. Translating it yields CASSQTKGDTQYF.

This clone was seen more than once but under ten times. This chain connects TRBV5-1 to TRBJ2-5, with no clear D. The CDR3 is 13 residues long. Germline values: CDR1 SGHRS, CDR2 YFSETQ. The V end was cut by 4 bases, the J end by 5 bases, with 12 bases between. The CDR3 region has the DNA TGCGCCAGCAGCCTTGGCACTCGGGAGACCCAGTACTTC. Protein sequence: CASSLGTRETQYF.

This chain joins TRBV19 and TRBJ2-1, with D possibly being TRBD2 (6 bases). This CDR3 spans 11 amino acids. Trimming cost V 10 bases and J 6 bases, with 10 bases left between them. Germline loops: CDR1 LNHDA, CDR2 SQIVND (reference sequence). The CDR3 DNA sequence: TGTGCCACCGGGACTTCCAATGAGCAGTTCTTC. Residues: CATGTSNEQFF.

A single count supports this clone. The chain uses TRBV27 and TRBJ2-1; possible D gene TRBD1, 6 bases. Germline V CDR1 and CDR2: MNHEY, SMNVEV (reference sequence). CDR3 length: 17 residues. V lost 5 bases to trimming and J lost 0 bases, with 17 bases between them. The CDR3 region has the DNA TGTGCCAGCAGTCCCTCTAGGACAGACAGCTCCTACAATGAGCAGTTCTTC. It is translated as CASSPSRTDSSYNEQFF.

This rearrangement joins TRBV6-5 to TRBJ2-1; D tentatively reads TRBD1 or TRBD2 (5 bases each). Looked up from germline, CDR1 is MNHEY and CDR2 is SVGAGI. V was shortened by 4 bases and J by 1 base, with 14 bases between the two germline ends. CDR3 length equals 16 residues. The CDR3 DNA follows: TGTGCCAGCAGTTCTACCAGGGACGGATCCTACAATGAGCAGTTCTTC. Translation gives CASSSTRDGSYNEQFF.

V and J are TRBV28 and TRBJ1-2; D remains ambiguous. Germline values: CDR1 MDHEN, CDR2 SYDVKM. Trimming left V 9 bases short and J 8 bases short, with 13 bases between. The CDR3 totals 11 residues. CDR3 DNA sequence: TGTGCCAGTGAGGGATACGGCGGCTACACCTTC. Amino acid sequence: CASEGYGGYTF.

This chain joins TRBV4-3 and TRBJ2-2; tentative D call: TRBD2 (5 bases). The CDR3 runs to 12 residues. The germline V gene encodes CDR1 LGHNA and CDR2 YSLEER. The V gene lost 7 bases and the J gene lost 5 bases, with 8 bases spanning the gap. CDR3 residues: CASTPGTGELFF. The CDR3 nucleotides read TGCGCCAGCACACCGGGGACCGGGGAGCTGTTTTTT.

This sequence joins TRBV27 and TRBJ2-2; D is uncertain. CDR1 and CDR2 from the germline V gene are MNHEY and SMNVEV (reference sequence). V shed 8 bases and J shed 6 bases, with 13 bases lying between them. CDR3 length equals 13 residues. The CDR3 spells CASGRYLAGELFF. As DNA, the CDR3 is TGTGCCAGCGGCCGATACCTAGCCGGGGAGCTGTTTTTT.

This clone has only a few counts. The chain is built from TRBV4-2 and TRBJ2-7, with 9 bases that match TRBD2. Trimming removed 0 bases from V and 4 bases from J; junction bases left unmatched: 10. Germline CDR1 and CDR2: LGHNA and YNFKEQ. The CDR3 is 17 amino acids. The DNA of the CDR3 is TGTGCCAGCAGCCAAGATGCCCCAGCGGGAGGTGTGTACGAGCAGTACTTC. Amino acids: CASSQDAPAGGVYEQYF.

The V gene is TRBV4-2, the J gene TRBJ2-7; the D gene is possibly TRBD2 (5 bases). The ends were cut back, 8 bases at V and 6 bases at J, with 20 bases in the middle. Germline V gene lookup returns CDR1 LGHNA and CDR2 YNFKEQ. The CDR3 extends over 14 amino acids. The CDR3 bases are TGTGCCAGCGGGCCGGTGATGGGAGCTGGCGAGCAGTACTTC. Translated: CASGPVMGAGEQYF.

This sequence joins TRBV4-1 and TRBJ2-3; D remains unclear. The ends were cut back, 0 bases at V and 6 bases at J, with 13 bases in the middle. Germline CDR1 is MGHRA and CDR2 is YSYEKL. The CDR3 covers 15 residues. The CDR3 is CASSQDGQESDTQYF. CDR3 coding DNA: TGCGCCAGCAGCCAAGACGGGCAGGAGAGCGATACGCAGTATTTT.

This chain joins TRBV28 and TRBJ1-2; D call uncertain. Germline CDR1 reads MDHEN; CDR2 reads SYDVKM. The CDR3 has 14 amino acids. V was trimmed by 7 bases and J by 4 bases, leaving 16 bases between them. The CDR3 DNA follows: TGTGCCAGCACCCTGAACCCCCAGTTCTATGGCTACACCTTC. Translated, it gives CASTLNPQFYGYTF.

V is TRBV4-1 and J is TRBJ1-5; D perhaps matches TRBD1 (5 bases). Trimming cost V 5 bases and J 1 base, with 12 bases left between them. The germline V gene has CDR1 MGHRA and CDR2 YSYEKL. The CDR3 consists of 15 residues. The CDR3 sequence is CASSSEGRSNQPQHF. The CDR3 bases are TGCGCCAGCAGCTCCGAGGGACGGAGCAATCAGCCCCAGCATTTT.

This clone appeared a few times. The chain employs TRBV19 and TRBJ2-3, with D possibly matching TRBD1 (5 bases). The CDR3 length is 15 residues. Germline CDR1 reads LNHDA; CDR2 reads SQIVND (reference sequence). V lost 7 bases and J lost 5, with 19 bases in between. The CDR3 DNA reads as TGTGCCAGTACTGAGACAGCCACTCTGGGAGATACGCAGTATTTT. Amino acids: CASTETATLGDTQYF. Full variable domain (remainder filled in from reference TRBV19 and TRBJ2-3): DGGITQSPKYLFRKEGQNVTLSCEQNLNHDAMYWYRQDPGQGLRLIYYSQIVNDFQKGDIAEGYSVSREKKESFPLTVTSAQKNPTAFYLCASTETATLGDTQYFGPGTRLTVL.

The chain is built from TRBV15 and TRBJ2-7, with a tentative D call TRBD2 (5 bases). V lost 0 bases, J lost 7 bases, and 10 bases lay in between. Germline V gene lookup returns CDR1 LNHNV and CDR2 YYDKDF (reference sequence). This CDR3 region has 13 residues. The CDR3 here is CATSRDGSQEQYF. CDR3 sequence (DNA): TGTGCCACCAGCAGAGATGGGAGCCAAGAGCAGTACTTC. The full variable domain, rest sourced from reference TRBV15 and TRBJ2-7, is DAMVIQNPRYQVTQFGKPVTLSCSQTLNHNVMYWYQQKSSQAPKLLFHYYDKDFNNEADTPDNFQSRRPNTSFCFLDIRSPGLGDTAMYLCATSRDGSQEQYFGPGTRLTVT.

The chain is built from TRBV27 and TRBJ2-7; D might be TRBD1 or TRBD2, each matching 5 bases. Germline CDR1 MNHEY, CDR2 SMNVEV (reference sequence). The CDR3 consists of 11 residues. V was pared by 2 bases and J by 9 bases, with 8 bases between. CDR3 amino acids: CASSLGTWQYF. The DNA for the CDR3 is TGTGCCAGCAGTTTAGGGACCTGGCAGTACTTC.

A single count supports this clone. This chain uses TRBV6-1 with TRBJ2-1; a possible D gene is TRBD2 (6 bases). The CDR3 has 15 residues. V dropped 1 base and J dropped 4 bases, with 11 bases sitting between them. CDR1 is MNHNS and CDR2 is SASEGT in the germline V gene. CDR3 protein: CASSEEAGLYNEQFF. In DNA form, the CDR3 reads TGTGCCAGCAGTGAAGAGGCGGGACTGTACAATGAGCAGTTCTTC.

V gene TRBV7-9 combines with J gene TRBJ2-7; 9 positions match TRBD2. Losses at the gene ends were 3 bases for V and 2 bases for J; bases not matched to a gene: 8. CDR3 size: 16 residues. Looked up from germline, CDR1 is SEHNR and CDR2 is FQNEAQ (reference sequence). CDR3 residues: CASSLGGGGRAYEQYF. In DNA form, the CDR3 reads TGTGCCAGCAGCTTGGGCGGGGGCGGGAGGGCCTACGAGCAGTACTTC.

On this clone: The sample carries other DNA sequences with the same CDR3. This CDR3 is CASSQEGRLQETQYF. CDR3 coding DNA: TGCGCCAGCAGCCAGGAGGGCCGATTGCAAGAGACCCAGTACTTC. V usage is TRBV4-1 and J usage is TRBJ2-5; possible D gene TRBD2, 6 bases. This CDR3 contains 15 residues. V was pared by 3 bases and J by 2 bases, with 13 bases between. The germline V gene has CDR1 MGHRA and CDR2 YSYEKL.

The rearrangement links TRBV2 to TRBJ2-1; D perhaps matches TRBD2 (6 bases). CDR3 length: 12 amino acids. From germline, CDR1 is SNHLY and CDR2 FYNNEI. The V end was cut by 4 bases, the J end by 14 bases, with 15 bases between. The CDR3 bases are TGTGCCAGCAGTGGTGGAGGGGTAGTAGAGTTCTTC. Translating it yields CASSGGGVVEFF.

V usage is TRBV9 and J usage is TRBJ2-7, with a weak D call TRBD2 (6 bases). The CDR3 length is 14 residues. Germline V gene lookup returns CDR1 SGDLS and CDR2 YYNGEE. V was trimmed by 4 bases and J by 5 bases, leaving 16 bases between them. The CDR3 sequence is CASSPGSLPHEQYF. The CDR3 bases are TGTGCCAGCAGCCCCGGGAGCTTACCCCACGAGCAGTACTTC.

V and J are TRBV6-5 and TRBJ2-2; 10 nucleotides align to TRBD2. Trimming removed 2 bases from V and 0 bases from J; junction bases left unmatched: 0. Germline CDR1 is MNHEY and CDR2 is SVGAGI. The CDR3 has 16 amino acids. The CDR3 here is CASSYLAGANTGELFF. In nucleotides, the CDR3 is TGTGCCAGCAGTTACCTAGCGGGAGCGAACACCGGGGAGCTGTTTTTT.